Sequencing of this T cell receptor beta chain was carried out in a study of cytomegalovirus exposure and HLA in healthy donors. Looked up from germline, CDR1 is MNHEY and CDR2 is SVGAGI. Trimming cost V 6 bases and J 2 bases, with 10 bases left between them. The CDR3 sequence is 13 residues long. A multiplex PCR was run with 60 Vbeta primers and 13 Jbeta primers. Measured with immunoSEQ multiplex PCR; TCRdb has only the in-frame clones, and not every one. The repertoire includes about 120,000 clones, more than 70% of them detected once, and less than 0.25% sits in the top ten. The source material was PBMCs. The TCR comes from a middle-aged man in good health and CMV-seronegative. The chain recombines TRBV6-5 with TRBJ2-5; a weak D match, TRBD1 (6 bases). CDR3 region: CASRSGQQETQYF. As DNA, the CDR3 is TGTGCCAGCAGGAGCGGACAGCAAGAGACCCAGTACTTC.